Shown below are 5 T cell receptor beta chains from a single sample sequenced in a study of T cell responses to AZD1222 COVID-19 vaccine. TCRdb keeps only in-frame clones here, not all; method: immunoSEQ multiplex PCR. In the table there are under 150,000 clones, about 90% of which are singletons. Here the sequenced sample was peripheral blood, taken 28 days after the second AZD1222 dose. The origin of the receptors is an adult who received the AZD1222 COVID-19 vaccine.

This chain connects TRBV27 to TRBJ1-2; TRBD1 is a possible D gene (6 bases). The CDR3 runs 16 residues. The germline CDR1 and CDR2 sequences are MNHEY and SMNVEV (reference sequence). The ends were cut back, 6 bases at V and 0 bases at J, with 17 bases in the middle. CDR3 region: CASSTGRQGSNYGYTF. CDR3 nucleotide sequence: TGTGCCAGCAGCACAGGGCGTCAGGGTTCTAACTATGGCTACACCTTC.

V usage is TRBV7-8 and J usage is TRBJ1-6; D is unclear. Germline CDR1 is SGHVS and CDR2 is FQNEAQ. Trimming shortened V by 3 bases and J by 7 bases, and 10 bases separated the two germline ends. This CDR3 spans 14 amino acids. CDR3 sequence reads: CASSFDPENSPLHF. As DNA, the CDR3 is TGTGCCAGCAGCTTCGACCCCGAGAATTCACCCCTCCACTTT.

The rearrangement uses TRBV6-8 and TRBJ1-6, with D unresolved. This CDR3 has 14 amino acids. Trimming pared 2 bases from V and 11 bases from J, leaving 13 bases between. Germline CDR1 reads MNHGY; CDR2 reads SAAAGT. The CDR3: CASSYRTGGTPLHF. The CDR3 coding sequence is TGTGCCAGCAGTTACCGGACGGGAGGGACACCCCTCCACTTT.

V usage is TRBV24-1 and J usage is TRBJ2-1; D perhaps matches TRBD1 (6 bases). The CDR3 consists of 16 residues. Germline V lookup: CDR1 KGHDR, CDR2 SFDVKD. Trimming cost V 4 bases and J 2 bases, with 14 bases left between them. CDR3: CATSETGSMAYNEQFF. The CDR3 DNA reads TGTGCCACCAGTGAAACAGGGTCCATGGCCTACAATGAGCAGTTCTTC.

The rearrangement uses TRBV2 and TRBJ2-7; 9 nucleotides agree with TRBD2. This CDR3 is 15 amino acids long. Trimming took 6 bases from V and 2 from J; bases not matched to a gene: 8. CDR1 and CDR2 from the germline V gene are SNHLY and FYNNEI. CDR3 sequence: CASRQDLAGPYEQYF. DNA for the CDR3: TGTGCCAGCAGACAAGACCTAGCGGGGCCCTACGAGCAGTACTTC.